This T cell receptor (beta chain) appears in the sequencing data of a study of molecular identifiers for immune sequencing clone quantification. This clonotype was counted ten times or more. The antigen is undetermined. CD8+CD4-CCR7+CD45RA+ sorting gave the naive CD8 T cells. With listed TCR primers and previously described methods, bulk TCR libraries were prepared. TCRdb used MiXCR to reprocess the PCR reads, holding one entry per CDR3 protein. The repertoire holds about 63,000 distinct CDR3 sequences, under 20% seen once, with over 1.1% in the top ten. Overall study results and limits: In naive cells, under 1% of molecules belonged to clones above 20 RNA copies, against over 97% in effector cells.

There are 16 residues in the CDR3. CDR1 is LGHNA and CDR2 is YNFKEQ in the germline V gene. The J segment lost 5 bases and the V segment lost 2 bases, leaving 9 bases of the junction unmatched. The TCR originated in a human donor in good health. Some libraries in this study had Jurkat cell RNA spiked in. This rearrangement joins TRBV4-2 to TRBJ2-1; 7 positions match TRBD2. Sequenced sample: naive CD8+ T cells from blood, with Jurkat cell RNA spiked in. Subset here: FACS-sorted CD8+CD4-CCR7+CD45RA+ naive T cells. This CDR3 is CASSQLGEGADNEQFF. The CDR3 coding sequence is TGTGCCAGCAGCCAACTAGGGGAGGGTGCTGACAATGAGCAGTTCTTC.